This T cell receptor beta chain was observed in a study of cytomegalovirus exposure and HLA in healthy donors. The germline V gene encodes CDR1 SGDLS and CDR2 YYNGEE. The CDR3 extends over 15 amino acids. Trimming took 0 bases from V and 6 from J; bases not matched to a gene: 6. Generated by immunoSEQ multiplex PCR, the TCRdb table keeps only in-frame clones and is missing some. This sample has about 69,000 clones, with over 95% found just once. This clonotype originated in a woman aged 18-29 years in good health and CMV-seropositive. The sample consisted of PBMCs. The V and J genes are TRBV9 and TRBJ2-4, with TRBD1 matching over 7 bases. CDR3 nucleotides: TGTGCCAGCAGCGTAGGGAACAGGGGAATAAACATTCAGTACTTC. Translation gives CASSVGNRGINIQYF.